The clone carrying this T cell receptor beta chain was detected only a few times. The antigen is not known. Profiling relied on immunoSEQ multiplex PCR, and the TCRdb table lists in-frame clones only, not all of them. The table records 5,000 to 6,500 clones, approximately 24% of them present only once. These data are taken from a study of sequential checkpoint blockade in melanoma. On the study more broadly: Arm A got nivolumab then ipilimumab; arm B the reverse, 1:1. TCRβ was sequenced from DNA of approximately 91 pretreatment tumors. Study observations and caveats: About 30 times likelier clinical benefit followed increased tumor T-cell fraction and clonality.

Documented treatment: randomized to nivolumab then ipilimumab (arm A) or the reverse (arm B). Germline V gene lookup returns CDR1 SGHNT and CDR2 YENEEA. This CDR3 comprises 15 residues. J lost 2 bases, V lost 5 bases, and 9 bases had no gene match. The genes are TRBV11-3 and TRBJ2-7; 7 positions agree with TRBD2. Source: tumor tissue (inferred from file names), taken from a patient given nivolumab and ipilimumab in sequence. The sequence derives from a human donor with melanoma. CDR3 coding DNA: TGTGCCAGCAGCGCGAGATTAACTAGCGCCTACGAGCAGTACTTC. This sequence encodes CASSARLTSAYEQYF.